This is a list of T cell receptor beta chains from one sample in a study. One entry per CDR3 protein results from TCRdb running MiXCR on the RT-PCR reads. In the table there are about 700,000 distinct CDR3 sequences, 13% to 15% of which are singletons. The sequenced sample was memory CD4+ T cells from blood. These receptor sequences come from a female donor in good health, serving as a healthy control. CDR3s include the opening cysteine and the closing phenylalanine or tryptophan. The D gene is left open where the match is weak. Clone size, where shown, is once, few, many, or a class for clones that have expanded.

D: .
J: TRBJ1-1
V: TRBV5-1
size: few
CDR3: CASSLALGMANTEAFF
DNA: TGCGCCAGCAGCTTGGCCTTGGGGATGGCGAACACTGAAGCTTTCTTT

D: .
J: TRBJ2-5
V: TRBV20-1
size: .
CDR3: CSGRWYQETQYF
DNA: TGCAGTGGACGGTGGTACCAAGAGACCCAGTACTTC

D: TRBD1
J: TRBJ2-2
V: TRBV12-3/TRBV12-4
size: many
CDR3: CATGQGVGELFF
DNA: TGTGCCACCGGACAGGGGGTCGGGGAGCTGTTTTTT

D: TRBD1
J: TRBJ1-5
V: TRBV20-1
size: few
CDR3: CSAGQGSQPQHF
DNA: TGCAGTGCTGGACAGGGGAGTCAGCCCCAGCATTTT

D: .
J: TRBJ2-7
V: TRBV28
size: .
CDR3: CASSLWRRVSYEQYF
DNA: TGTGCCAGCAGTTTATGGCGCAGGGTCTCCTACGAGCAGTACTTC

D: TRBD2
J: TRBJ2-2
V: TRBV2
size: few
CDR3: CASTRERDGELFF
DNA: TGTGCCAGCACGCGGGAGAGGGACGGGGAGCTGTTTTTT

D: .
J: TRBJ1-1
V: TRBV12-3/TRBV12-4
size: few
CDR3: CASIKNTEAFF
DNA: TGTGCCAGCATTAAGAACACTGAAGCTTTCTTT

D: .
J: TRBJ1-4
V: TRBV10-3
size: .
CDR3: CAISESWDQKLFF
DNA: TGTGCCATCAGTGAGTCGTGGGATCAAAAACTGTTTTTT

D: TRBD2
J: TRBJ2-1
V: TRBV6-1
size: many
CDR3: CASSPVGLAGGPREQFF
DNA: TGTGCCAGCAGCCCCGTGGGACTAGCGGGAGGGCCAAGAGAGCAGTTCTTC

D: .
J: TRBJ2-6
V: TRBV15
size: few
CDR3: CATSREGYRANVLTF
DNA: TGTGCCACCAGCAGAGAGGGTTACCGGGCCAACGTCCTGACTTTC

D: .
J: TRBJ2-1
V: TRBV5-6
size: .
CDR3: CASSLVRGGGEQFF
DNA: TGTGCCAGCAGCTTAGTGCGTGGGGGTGGTGAGCAGTTCTTC

D: TRBD1
J: TRBJ1-5
V: TRBV19
size: .
CDR3: CASKAQGARTQHF
DNA: TGTGCCAGTAAGGCACAGGGGGCCAGGACCCAGCATTTT

D: TRBD2
J: TRBJ2-1
V: TRBV6-2/TRBV6-3
size: few
CDR3: CASSSAGGPSYNEQFF
DNA: TGTGCCAGCAGTTCAGCGGGGGGGCCGTCCTACAATGAGCAGTTCTTC

D: TRBD1
J: TRBJ1-1
V: TRBV5-1
size: few
CDR3: CASSFGQGEAFF
DNA: TGCGCCAGCAGCTTTGGACAGGGTGAAGCTTTCTTT

D: .
J: TRBJ1-6
V: TRBV28
size: few
CDR3: CASSRKMDSPLHF
DNA: TGTGCCAGCAGTCGGAAAATGGATTCACCCCTCCACTTT

D: .
J: TRBJ1-3
V: TRBV15
size: .
CDR3: CATSTRRGHSGNTIYF
DNA: TGTGCCACCAGCACCCGAAGGGGACACTCTGGAAACACCATATATTTT

D: TRBD1
J: TRBJ1-1
V: TRBV6-2/TRBV6-3
size: many
CDR3: CASSYVDRAAFF
DNA: TGTGCCAGCAGTTACGTGGACAGGGCGGCTTTCTTT

D: .
J: TRBJ2-7
V: TRBV4-3
size: once
CDR3: CASSQPSYYEQYF
DNA: TGCGCCAGCAGCCAACCATCTTACTACGAGCAGTACTTC

D: TRBD1
J: TRBJ1-2
V: TRBV10-1
size: many
CDR3: CASSGTAGYGYTF
DNA: TGCGCCAGCAGCGGGACAGCGGGCTATGGCTACACCTTC

D: .
J: TRBJ2-2
V: TRBV5-1
size: few
CDR3: CASSILDRYTGELFF
DNA: TGCGCCAGCAGCATCTTAGACAGGTACACCGGGGAGCTGTTTTTT

D: .
J: TRBJ2-4
V: TRBV28
size: many
CDR3: CASSLIENIQYF
DNA: TGTGCCAGCAGTTTAATAGAAAACATTCAGTACTTC

D: TRBD1
J: TRBJ2-1
V: TRBV7-2
size: few
CDR3: CASSPRPGQGKNEQFF
DNA: TGTGCCAGCAGCCCTAGGCCGGGACAGGGTAAAAATGAGCAGTTCTTC

D: .
J: TRBJ2-7
V: TRBV20-1
size: few
CDR3: CSARPLNRSYEQYF
DNA: TGCAGTGCTAGACCCCTGAACCGATCCTACGAGCAGTACTTC

D: .
J: TRBJ1-4
V: TRBV5-1
size: few
CDR3: CASSLLGTSGEKLFF
DNA: TGCGCCAGCAGCTTACTGGGGACATCGGGGGAAAAACTGTTTTTT

D: .
J: TRBJ2-6
V: TRBV5-1
size: .
CDR3: CASRLDGLSGANVLTF
DNA: TGCGCCAGCAGACTGGACGGACTCTCTGGGGCCAACGTCCTGACTTTC

D: .
J: TRBJ2-4
V: TRBV12-1
size: few
CDR3: CASSFCQGVAKNIQYF
DNA: TGTGCCAGCAGCTTTTGTCAGGGCGTAGCCAAAAACATTCAGTACTTC

D: TRBD2
J: TRBJ2-7
V: TRBV5-1
size: .
CDR3: CASSLELAPVSLEQYF
DNA: TGCGCCAGCAGCTTGGAACTAGCGCCAGTCTCTTTGGAGCAGTACTTC

D: .
J: TRBJ1-5
V: TRBV12-3/TRBV12-4
size: .
CDR3: CASTPTDSNQPQHF
DNA: TGTGCCAGCACCCCGACAGATAGCAATCAGCCCCAGCATTTT

D: .
J: TRBJ1-3
V: TRBV29-1
size: .
CDR3: CSVVVRHSGNTIYF
DNA: TGCAGCGTTGTAGTGAGACACTCTGGAAACACCATATATTTT

D: .
J: TRBJ2-2
V: TRBV20-1
size: few
CDR3: CSARVRLNTGELFF
DNA: TGCAGTGCTAGAGTTCGACTGAACACCGGGGAGCTGTTTTTT

D: TRBD2
J: TRBJ2-3
V: TRBV10-3
size: .
CDR3: CAISTSGSGTDTHYF
DNA: TGTGCCATCAGCACTAGCGGGAGTGGGACAGATACGCATTATTTT

D: .
J: TRBJ1-6
V: TRBV6-4
size: many
CDR3: CASSVSPGEGYNSPLHF
DNA: TGTGCCAGCAGTGTCTCCCCCGGGGAGGGGTATAATTCACCCCTCCACTTT

D: .
J: TRBJ1-2
V: TRBV18
size: many
CDR3: CASSPGSGSGSGYTF
DNA: TGTGCCAGCTCACCAGGCTCTGGCTCGGGAAGTGGCTACACCTTC

D: .
J: TRBJ2-1
V: TRBV30
size: .
CDR3: CAWKGLRDEQFF
DNA: TGTGCCTGGAAAGGGCTGAGGGATGAGCAGTTCTTC

D: .
J: TRBJ2-5
V: TRBV20-1
size: few
CDR3: CSASRLETQYF
DNA: TGCAGTGCTTCCCGTTTGGAGACCCAGTACTTC

D: .
J: TRBJ1-2
V: TRBV11-2
size: .
CDR3: CASSLVSGVYGYTF
DNA: TGTGCCAGCAGCTTAGTTTCAGGCGTCTATGGCTACACCTTC

D: .
J: TRBJ1-1
V: TRBV18
size: many
CDR3: CASSYQGNTEAFF
DNA: TGTGCCAGCTCGTACCAAGGGAACACTGAAGCTTTCTTT

D: .
J: TRBJ2-1
V: TRBV5-6
size: .
CDR3: CASSDGPYNEQFF
DNA: TGTGCCAGCAGCGACGGCCCGTACAATGAGCAGTTCTTC

D: .
J: TRBJ2-2
V: TRBV7-3
size: .
CDR3: CASSGSRGSGELFF
DNA: TGTGCCAGCAGCGGATCCAGGGGCTCCGGGGAGCTGTTTTTT

D: TRBD2
J: TRBJ2-7
V: TRBV20-1
size: .
CDR3: CSARSRLAGESEQYF
DNA: TGCAGTGCTAGATCCCGACTAGCGGGAGAATCCGAGCAGTACTTC

D: .
J: TRBJ2-1
V: TRBV7-9
size: few
CDR3: CASSLALGLLSGNNEQFF
DNA: TGTGCCAGCAGCTTGGCTTTGGGACTCTTATCAGGCAACAATGAGCAGTTCTTC

D: .
J: TRBJ2-7
V: TRBV9
size: .
CDR3: CASSATGLEQYF
DNA: TGTGCCAGCAGCGCCACAGGGCTCGAGCAGTACTTC

D: .
J: TRBJ2-7
V: TRBV18
size: .
CDR3: CASSQQMAEQYF
DNA: TGTGCCAGCTCACAGCAAATGGCGGAGCAGTACTTC